This T cell receptor beta chain was sequenced for a study of CD8 T cells in ankylosing spondylitis. Study results and limitations: Blood of patients with ankylosing spondylitis appeared to be characterized by a TCR beta motif of eight or nine highly homologous variants. Relatively scarce in peripheral blood, disease-linked clones were CD8+. Disease-linked clones were reportedly significantly enriched in matched ankylosing spondylitis synovial fluid. Earlier authors reported some of these motif variants in reactive arthritis synovial fluid and blood.

A quantitative 5'-RACE method, one with molecular barcodes, was used to make TCR beta libraries. Using its own MiXCR run on the 5' RACE reads, TCRdb lists one record per CDR3 protein. The sample includes 800,000 to 900,000 distinct CDR3 sequences, roughly 12% of them seen just once. The CDR3 covers 17 residues. The ends were cut back, 1 base at V and 0 bases at J, with 17 bases in the middle. The germline gives CDR1 DFQATT, CDR2 SNEGSKA (reference sequence). There are many counts of this clonotype. The antigen remains undetermined. This sequence originates from a male donor with ankylosing spondylitis. The chain joins TRBV20-1 to TRBJ2-3; possibly TRBD1 for D (5 bases). Sequencing used blood, either unsorted or a sorted T cell fraction (not recorded which). The CDR3 DNA reads as TGCAGTGCTAGAGGCGTTTGGGGCAGAACTAGCACAGATACGCAGTATTTT. This codes for CSARGVWGRTSTDTQYF.